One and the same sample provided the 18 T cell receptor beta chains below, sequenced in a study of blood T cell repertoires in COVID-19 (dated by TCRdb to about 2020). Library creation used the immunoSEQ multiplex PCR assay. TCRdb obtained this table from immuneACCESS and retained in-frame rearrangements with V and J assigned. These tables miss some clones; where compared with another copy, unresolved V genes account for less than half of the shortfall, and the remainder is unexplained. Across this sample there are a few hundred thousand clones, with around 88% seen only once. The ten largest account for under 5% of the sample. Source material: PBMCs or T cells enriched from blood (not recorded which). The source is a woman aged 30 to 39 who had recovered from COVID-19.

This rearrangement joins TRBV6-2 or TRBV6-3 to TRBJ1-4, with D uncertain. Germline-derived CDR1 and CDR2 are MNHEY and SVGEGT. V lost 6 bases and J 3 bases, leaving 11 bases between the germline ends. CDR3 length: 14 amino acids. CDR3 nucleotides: TGTGCCAGCAGCCGGGGAGGATCTAATGAAAAACTGTTTTTT. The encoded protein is CASSRGGSNEKLFF.

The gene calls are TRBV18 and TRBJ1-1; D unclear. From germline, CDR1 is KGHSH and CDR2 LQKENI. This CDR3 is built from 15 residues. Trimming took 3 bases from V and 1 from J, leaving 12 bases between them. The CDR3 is CASSPSNPGNTEAFF. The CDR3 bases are TGTGCCAGCTCACCCAGCAATCCAGGGAACACTGAAGCTTTCTTT.

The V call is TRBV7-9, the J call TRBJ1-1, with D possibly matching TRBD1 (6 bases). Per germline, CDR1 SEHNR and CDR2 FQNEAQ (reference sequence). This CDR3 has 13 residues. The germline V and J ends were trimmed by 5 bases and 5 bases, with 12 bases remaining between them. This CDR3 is CASSQAGATEAFF. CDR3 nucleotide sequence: TGTGCCAGCAGCCAAGCAGGGGCAACTGAAGCTTTCTTT.

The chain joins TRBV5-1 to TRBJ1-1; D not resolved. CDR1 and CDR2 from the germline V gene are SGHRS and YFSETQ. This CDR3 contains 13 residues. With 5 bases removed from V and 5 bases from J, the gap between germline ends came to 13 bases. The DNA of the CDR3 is TGCGCCAGCAGAAGGGATCCGGGGACTGAAGCTTTCTTT. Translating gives CASRRDPGTEAFF.

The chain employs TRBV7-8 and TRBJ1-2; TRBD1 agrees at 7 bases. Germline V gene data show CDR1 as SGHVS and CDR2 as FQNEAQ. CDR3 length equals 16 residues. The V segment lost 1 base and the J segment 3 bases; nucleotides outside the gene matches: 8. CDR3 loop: CASSLGRRGRYYGYTF. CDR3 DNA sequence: TGTGCCAGCAGCTTAGGGAGAAGGGGGCGGTACTATGGCTACACCTTC.

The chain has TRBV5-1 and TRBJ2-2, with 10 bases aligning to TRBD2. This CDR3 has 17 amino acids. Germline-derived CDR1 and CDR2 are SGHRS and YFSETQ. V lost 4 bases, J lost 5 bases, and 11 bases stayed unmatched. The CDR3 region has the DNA TGCGCCAGCAGCCTCCGGGTAGCGGGAGGAGGAACCGGGGAGCTGTTTTTT. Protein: CASSLRVAGGGTGELFF.

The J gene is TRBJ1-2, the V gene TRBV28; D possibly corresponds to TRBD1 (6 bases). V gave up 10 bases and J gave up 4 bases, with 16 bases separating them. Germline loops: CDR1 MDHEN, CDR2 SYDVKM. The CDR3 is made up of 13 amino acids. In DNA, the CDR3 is TGTGCCACCCACCCGGGAGGGGGCTATGGCTACACCTTC. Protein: CATHPGGGYGYTF.

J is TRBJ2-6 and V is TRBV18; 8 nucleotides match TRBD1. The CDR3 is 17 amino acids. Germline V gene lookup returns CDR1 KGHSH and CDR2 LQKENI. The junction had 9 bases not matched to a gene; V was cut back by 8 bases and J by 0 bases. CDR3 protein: CASKRGQGLSGANVLTF. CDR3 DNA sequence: TGTGCCAGCAAACGAGGACAGGGCCTCTCTGGGGCCAACGTCCTGACTTTC.

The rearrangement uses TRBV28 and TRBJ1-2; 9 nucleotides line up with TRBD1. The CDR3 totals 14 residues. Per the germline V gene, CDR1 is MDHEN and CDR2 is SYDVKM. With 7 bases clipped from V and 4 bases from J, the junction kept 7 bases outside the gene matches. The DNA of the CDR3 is TGTGCCAGCACCCTACCGACAGGGGGCTATGGCTACACCTTC. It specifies CASTLPTGGYGYTF.

The CDR3 spells CASSLLGTATNYGYTF. CDR3 DNA sequence: TGTGCCAGCAGCCTCCTTGGGACAGCGACTAACTATGGCTACACCTTC. The rearrangement links TRBV6-6 to TRBJ1-2, with 7 bases identical to TRBD1. The CDR3 has 16 residues. Germline V gene sequence: CDR1 MNHNY, CDR2 SVGAGI (reference sequence). After removal of 6 bases from V and 0 bases from J, the junction contained 10 bases not matched to a gene.

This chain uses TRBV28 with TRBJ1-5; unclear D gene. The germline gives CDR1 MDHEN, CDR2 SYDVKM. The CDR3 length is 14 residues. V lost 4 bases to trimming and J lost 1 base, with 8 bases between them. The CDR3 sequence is CASSSPGSNQPQHF. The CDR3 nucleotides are TGTGCCAGCAGTTCCCCCGGGAGCAATCAGCCCCAGCATTTT. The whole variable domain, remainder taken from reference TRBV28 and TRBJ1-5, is DVKVTQSSRYLVKRTGEKVFLECVQDMDHENMFWYRQDPGLGLRLIYFSYDVKMKEKGDIPEGYSVSREKKERFSLILESASTNQTSMYLCASSSPGSNQPQHFGDGTRLSIL.

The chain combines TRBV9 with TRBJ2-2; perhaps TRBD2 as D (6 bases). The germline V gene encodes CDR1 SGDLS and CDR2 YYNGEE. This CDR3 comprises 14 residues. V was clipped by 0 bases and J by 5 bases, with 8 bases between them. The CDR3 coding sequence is TGTGCCAGCAGCGTAGGCGGGGAAACCGGGGAGCTGTTTTTT. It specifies CASSVGGETGELFF.

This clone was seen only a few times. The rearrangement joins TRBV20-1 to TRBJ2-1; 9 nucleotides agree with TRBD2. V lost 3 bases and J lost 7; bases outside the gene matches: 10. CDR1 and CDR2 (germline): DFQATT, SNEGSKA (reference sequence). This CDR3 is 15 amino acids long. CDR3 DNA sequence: TGCAGTGCTAGTGTTAGCGGGAGAGTGGTTAATGAGCAGTTCTTC. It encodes CSASVSGRVVNEQFF.

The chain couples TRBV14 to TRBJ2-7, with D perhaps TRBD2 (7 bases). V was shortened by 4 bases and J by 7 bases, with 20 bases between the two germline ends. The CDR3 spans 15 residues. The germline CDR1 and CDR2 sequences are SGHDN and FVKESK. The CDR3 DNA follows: TGTGCCAGCAGCCTCAGACGTGGTAGGGGGGGAGAGCAGTACTTC. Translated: CASSLRRGRGGEQYF. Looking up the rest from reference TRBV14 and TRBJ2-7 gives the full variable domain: EAGVTQFPSHSVIEKGQTVTLRCDPISGHDNLYWYRRVMGKEIKFLLHFVKESKQDESGMPNNRFLAERTGGTYSTLKVQPAELEDSGVYFCASSLRRGRGGEQYFGPGTRLTVT.

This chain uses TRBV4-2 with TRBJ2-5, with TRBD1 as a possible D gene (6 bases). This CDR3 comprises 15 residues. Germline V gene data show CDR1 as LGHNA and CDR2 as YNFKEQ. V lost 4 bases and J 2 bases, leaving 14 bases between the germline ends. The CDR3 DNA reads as TGTGCCAGCAGCCCGGAATTGGACAGACAAGAGACCCAGTACTTC. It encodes CASSPELDRQETQYF.

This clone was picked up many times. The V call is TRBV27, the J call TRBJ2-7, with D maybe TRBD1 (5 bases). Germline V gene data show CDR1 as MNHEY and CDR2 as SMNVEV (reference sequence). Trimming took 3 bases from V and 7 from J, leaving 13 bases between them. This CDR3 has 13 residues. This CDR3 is CASSLGLKWEQYF. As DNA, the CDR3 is TGTGCCAGCAGTTTGGGGCTCAAATGGGAGCAGTACTTC.

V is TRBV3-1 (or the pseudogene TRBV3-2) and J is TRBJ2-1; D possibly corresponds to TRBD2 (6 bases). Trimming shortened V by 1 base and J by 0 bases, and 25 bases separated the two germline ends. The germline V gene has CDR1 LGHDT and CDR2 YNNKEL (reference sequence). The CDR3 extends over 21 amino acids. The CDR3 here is CASSQVPVARPGLPSYNEQFF. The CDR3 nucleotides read TGTGCCAGCAGCCAAGTCCCGGTCGCCCGGCCGGGACTCCCCTCCTACAATGAGCAGTTCTTC.

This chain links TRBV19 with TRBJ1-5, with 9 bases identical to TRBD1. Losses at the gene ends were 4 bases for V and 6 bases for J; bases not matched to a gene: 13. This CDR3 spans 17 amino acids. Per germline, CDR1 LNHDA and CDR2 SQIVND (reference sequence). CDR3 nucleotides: TGTGCCAGTAGTAGAGGAGGGACAGGGACGCTCGGTCAGCCCCAGCATTTT. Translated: CASSRGGTGTLGQPQHF.